One T cell receptor (beta chain) is described in this entry. The conserved phenylalanine or tryptophan normally closing the CDR3 is absent here, so this likely arose from a read error. Germline CDR1 reads SNHLY; CDR2 reads FYNNEI. The CDR3 runs 13 residues. The junction had 3 bases not matched to a gene; V was cut back by 8 bases and J by 1 base. Sequenced patients had shown CD8+CD57+ cell expansion by flow cytometry. No therapy was given to patients before blood sampling. Both TCR beta VDJ combination and CDR3 sequence profiling were carried out. Genomic DNA was the template for this profiling. MiXCR, applied by TCRdb to the reads, yields one record per CDR3 protein. The sample includes 270,000 or so distinct CDR3 sequences, approximately 86% of them seen just once. The data were taken from a study of CD8+CD57+ T cells in acquired aplastic anemia. Across the study: The mean DNA yield obtained from sorted CD4+ and CD8+ cells came to approximately 3 ug.

The source of this sequence is a human donor with aplastic anemia. What was sequenced was sorted CD4+, CD8+, or CD8+CD57+ T cells (not recorded which) from PBMCs. V gene TRBV2 combines with J gene TRBJ1-1; TRBD1 matches 8 bases. The CDR3 protein is CASSGQANTEAFL. CDR3 sequence (DNA): TGTGCCAGCTCGGGACAGGCGAACACTGAAGCTTTCCTT.